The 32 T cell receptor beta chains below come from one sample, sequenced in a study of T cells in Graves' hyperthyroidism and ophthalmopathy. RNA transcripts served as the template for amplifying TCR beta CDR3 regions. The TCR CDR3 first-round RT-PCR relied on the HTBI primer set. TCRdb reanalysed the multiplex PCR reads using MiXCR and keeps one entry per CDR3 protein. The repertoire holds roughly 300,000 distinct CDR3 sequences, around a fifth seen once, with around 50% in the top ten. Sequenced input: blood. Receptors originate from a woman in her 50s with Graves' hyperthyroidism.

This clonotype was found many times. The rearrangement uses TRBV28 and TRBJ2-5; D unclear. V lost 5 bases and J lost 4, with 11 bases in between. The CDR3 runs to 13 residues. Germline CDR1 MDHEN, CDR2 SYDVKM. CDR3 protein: CASSQLKPETQYF. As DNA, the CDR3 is TGTGCCAGCAGTCAGCTGAAGCCAGAGACCCAGTACTTC.

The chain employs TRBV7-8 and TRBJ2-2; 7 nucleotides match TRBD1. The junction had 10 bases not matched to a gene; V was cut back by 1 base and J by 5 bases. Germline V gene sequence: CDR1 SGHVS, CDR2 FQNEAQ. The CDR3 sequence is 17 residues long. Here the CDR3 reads CASSLDEQGLRTGELFF. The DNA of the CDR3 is TGTGCCAGCAGCTTAGATGAACAGGGGCTTAGGACCGGGGAGCTGTTTTTT.

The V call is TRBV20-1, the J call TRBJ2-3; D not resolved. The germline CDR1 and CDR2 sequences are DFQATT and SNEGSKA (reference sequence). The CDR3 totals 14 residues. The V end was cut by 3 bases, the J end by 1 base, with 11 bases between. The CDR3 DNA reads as TGCAGTGCTAGCCTGCTGGCGGGCACAGATACGCAGTATTTT. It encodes CSASLLAGTDTQYF.

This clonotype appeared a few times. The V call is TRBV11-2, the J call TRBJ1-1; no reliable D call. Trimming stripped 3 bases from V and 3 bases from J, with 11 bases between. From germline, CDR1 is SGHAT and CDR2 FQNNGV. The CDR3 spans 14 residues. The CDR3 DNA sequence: TGTGCCAGCAGCTTCATAGAGGGTGACACTGAAGCTTTCTTT. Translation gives CASSFIEGDTEAFF.

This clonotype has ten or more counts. CDR3 DNA sequence: TGTGCCAGCAGTGAAGCTCTTCGGGGCACCGGGGAGCTGTTTTTT. Translating gives CASSEALRGTGELFF. The V and J genes are TRBV2 and TRBJ2-2; D might be TRBD2 (5 bases). Germline-derived CDR1 and CDR2 are SNHLY and FYNNEI. The germline V and J ends were trimmed by 0 bases and 4 bases, with 9 bases remaining between them. This CDR3 has 15 amino acids.

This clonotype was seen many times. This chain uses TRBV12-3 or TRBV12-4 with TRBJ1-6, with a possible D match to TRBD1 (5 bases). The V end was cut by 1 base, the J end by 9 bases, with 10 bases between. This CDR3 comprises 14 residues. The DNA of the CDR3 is TGTGCCAGCAGTTTAGTTGGGGGTGGTTCACCCCTCCACTTT. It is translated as CASSLVGGGSPLHF.

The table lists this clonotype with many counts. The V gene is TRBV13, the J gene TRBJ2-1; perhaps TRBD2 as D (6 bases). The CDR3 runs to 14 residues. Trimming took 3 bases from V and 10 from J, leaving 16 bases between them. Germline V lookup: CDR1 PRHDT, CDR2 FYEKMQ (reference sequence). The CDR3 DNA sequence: TGTGCCAGCAGCTTGCCGGACCGGGGGTTAGAGCAGTTCTTC. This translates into CASSLPDRGLEQFF.

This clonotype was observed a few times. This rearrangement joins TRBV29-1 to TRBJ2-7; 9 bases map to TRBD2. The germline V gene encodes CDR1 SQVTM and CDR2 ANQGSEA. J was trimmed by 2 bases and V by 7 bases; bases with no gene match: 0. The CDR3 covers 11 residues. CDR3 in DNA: TGCAGCGGCGGGGGGGCCTACGAGCAGTACTTC. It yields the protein CSGGGAYEQYF.

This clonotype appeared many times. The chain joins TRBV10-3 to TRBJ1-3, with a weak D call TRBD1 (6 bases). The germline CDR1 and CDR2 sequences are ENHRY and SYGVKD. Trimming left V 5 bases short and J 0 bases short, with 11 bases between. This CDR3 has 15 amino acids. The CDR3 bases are TGTGCCATCAGTAATGACAGGTCCTCTGGAAACACCATATATTTT. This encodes CAISNDRSSGNTIYF.

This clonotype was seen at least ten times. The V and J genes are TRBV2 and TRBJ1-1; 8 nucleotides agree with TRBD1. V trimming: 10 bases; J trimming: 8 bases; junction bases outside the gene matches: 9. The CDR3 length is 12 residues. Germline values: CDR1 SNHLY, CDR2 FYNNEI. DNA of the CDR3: TGTGCCAACTCCAGGACAGGGTGGGAAGCTTTCTTT. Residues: CANSRTGWEAFF.

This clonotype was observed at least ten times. The CDR3 reads CASSSDRDIYNQPQHF. CDR3 DNA sequence: TGTGCCAGCAGTTCGGACAGGGACATTTATAATCAGCCCCAGCATTTT. The genes are TRBV28 and TRBJ1-5, with 8 bases identical to TRBD1. Germline assignment: CDR1 MDHEN and CDR2 SYDVKM. With 4 bases clipped from V and 4 bases from J, the junction kept 9 bases outside the gene matches. This CDR3 has 16 residues. Complete variable domain (other parts from reference TRBV28 and TRBJ1-5): DVKVTQSSRYLVKRTGEKVFLECVQDMDHENMFWYRQDPGLGLRLIYFSYDVKMKEKGDIPEGYSVSREKKERFSLILESASTNQTSMYLCASSSDRDIYNQPQHFGDGTRLSIL.

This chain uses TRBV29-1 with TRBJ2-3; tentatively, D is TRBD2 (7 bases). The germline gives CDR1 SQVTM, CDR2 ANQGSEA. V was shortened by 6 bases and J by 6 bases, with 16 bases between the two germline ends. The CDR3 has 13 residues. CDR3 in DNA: TGCAGCGTCGAGGGGGGGCGGACGGATACGCAGTATTTT. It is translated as CSVEGGRTDTQYF.

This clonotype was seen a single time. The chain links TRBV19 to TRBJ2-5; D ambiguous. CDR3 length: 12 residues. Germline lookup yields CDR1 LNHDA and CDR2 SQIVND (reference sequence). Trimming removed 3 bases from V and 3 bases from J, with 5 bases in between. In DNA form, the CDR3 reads TGTGCCAGTAGTATGAATGAAGAGACCCAGTACTTC. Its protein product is CASSMNEETQYF.

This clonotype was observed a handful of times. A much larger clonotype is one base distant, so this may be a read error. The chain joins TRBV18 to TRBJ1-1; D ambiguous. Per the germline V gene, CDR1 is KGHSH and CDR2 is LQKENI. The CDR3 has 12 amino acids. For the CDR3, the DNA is TGTGCCGGCTCACCAGCAAGGGCTGAAGCTTTCTTT. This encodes CAGSPARAEAFF.

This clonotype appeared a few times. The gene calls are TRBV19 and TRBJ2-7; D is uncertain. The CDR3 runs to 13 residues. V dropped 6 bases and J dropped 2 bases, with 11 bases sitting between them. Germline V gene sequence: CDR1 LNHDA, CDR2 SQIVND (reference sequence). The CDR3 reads CASSQTATYEQYF. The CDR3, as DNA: TGTGCCAGTAGCCAGACGGCCACCTACGAGCAGTACTTC.

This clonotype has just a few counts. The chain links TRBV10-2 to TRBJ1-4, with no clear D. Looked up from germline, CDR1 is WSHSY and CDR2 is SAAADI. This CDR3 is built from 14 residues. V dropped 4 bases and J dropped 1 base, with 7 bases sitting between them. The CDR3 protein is CASSGIGTNEKLFF. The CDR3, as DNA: TGCGCCAGCAGTGGGATTGGAACTAATGAAAAACTGTTTTTT.

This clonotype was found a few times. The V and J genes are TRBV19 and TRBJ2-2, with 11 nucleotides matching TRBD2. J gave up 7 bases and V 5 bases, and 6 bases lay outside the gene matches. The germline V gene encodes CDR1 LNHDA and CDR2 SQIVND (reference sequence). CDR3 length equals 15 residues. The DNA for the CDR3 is TGTGCCAGTAGTTTTATAGCGGGGGGGCACGGGGAGCTGTTTTTT. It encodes CASSFIAGGHGELFF.

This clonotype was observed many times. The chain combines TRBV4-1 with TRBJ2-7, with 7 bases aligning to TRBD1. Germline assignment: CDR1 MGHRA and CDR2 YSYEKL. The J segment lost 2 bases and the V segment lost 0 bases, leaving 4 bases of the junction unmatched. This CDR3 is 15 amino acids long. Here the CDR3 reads CASSQEARGTYEQYF. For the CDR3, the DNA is TGCGCCAGCAGCCAAGAAGCCAGGGGGACCTACGAGCAGTACTTC.

CDR3 nucleotide sequence: TGTGCCAGCAGAAAGGGACAGGGCCGGGGCGGGCAGTACTTC. Its translation: CASRKGQGRGGQYF. The gene calls are TRBV11-2 and TRBJ2-7; 9 positions match TRBD1. CDR3 length: 14 amino acids. Germline V gene data show CDR1 as SGHAT and CDR2 as FQNNGV. J gave up 9 bases and V 6 bases, and 12 bases lay outside the gene matches. Full variable domain (outside the CDR3, taken from reference TRBV11-2 and TRBJ2-7): EAGVAQSPRYKIIEKRQSVAFWCNPISGHATLYWYQQILGQGPKLLIQFQNNGVVDDSQLPKDRFSAERLKGVDSTLKIQPAKLEDSAVYLCASRKGQGRGGQYFGPGTRLTVT.

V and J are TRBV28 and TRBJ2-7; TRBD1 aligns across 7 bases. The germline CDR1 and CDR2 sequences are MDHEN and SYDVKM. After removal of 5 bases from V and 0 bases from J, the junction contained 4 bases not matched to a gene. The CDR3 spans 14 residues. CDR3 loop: CASSRQGFSYEQYF. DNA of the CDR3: TGTGCCAGCAGTCGACAGGGATTCTCCTACGAGCAGTACTTC.

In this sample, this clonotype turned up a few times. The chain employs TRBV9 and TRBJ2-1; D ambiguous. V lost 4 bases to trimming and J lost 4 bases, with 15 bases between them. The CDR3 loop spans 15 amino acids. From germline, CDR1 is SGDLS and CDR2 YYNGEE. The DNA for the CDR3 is TGTGCCAGCAGCCCAAGTAGGCAGCTTTACAATGAGCAGTTCTTC. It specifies CASSPSRQLYNEQFF.

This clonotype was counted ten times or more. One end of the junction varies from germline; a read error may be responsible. The CDR3 DNA sequence: TGTGCTAGCAGCTTAGGCCTACTAGCGGGGCCCACAGATACGCAGTATTTT. Residues: CASSLGLLAGPTDTQYF. The chain uses TRBV7-7 and TRBJ2-3, with 10 bases matching TRBD2. CDR1 is SSHAT, CDR2 FNYEAQ, per germline (reference sequence). The CDR3 spans 17 residues.

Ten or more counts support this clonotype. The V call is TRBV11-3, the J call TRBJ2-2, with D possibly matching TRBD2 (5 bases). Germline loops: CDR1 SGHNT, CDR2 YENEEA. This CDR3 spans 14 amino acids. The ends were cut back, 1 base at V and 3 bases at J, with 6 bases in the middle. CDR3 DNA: TGTGCCAGCAGCTTAGGAGCGGACACCGGGGAGCTGTTTTTT. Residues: CASSLGADTGELFF.

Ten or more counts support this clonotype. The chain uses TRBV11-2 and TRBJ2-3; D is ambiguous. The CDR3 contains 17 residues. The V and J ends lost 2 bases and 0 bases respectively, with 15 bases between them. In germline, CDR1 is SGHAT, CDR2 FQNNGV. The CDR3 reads CASSLSDRFASTDTQYF. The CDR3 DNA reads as TGTGCCAGCAGCTTATCGGATCGGTTTGCCAGCACAGATACGCAGTATTTT.

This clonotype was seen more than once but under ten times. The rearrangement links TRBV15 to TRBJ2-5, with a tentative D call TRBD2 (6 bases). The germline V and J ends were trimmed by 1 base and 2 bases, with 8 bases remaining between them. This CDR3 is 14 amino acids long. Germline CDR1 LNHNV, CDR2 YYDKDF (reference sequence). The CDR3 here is CATSRGGLQETQYF. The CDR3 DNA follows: TGTGCCACCAGCAGAGGGGGACTTCAAGAGACCCAGTACTTC.

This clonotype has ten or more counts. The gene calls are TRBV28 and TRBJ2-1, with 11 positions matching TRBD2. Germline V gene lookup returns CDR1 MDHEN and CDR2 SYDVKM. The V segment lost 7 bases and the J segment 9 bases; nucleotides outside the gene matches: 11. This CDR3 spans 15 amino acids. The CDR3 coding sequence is TGTGCCAGCAAGACCGGGACTAGCGGCTCCGGTGAGCAGTTCTTC. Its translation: CASKTGTSGSGEQFF.

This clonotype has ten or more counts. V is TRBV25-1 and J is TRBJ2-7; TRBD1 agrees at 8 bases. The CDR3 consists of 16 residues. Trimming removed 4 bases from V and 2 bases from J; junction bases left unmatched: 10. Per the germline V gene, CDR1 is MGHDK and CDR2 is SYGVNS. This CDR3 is CASSGGPGQGAYEQYF. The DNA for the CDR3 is TGTGCCAGCAGTGGGGGCCCCGGACAGGGTGCCTACGAGCAGTACTTC.

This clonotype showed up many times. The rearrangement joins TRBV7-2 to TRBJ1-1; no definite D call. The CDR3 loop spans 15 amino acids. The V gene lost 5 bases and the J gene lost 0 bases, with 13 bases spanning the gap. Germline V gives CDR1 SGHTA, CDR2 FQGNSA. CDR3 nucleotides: TGTGCCAGCAGCGTCTTCGGAGGACTGAACACTGAAGCTTTCTTT. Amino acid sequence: CASSVFGGLNTEAFF.

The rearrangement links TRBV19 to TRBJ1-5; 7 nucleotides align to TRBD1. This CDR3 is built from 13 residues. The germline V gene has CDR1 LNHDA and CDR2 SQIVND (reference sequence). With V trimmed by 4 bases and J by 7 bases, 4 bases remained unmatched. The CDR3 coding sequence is TGTGCCAGTAGTACCGCAGGGGGACAGCCCCAGCATTTT. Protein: CASSTAGGQPQHF. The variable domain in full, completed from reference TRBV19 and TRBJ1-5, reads DGGITQSPKYLFRKEGQNVTLSCEQNLNHDAMYWYRQDPGQGLRLIYYSQIVNDFQKGDIAEGYSVSREKKESFPLTVTSAQKNPTAFYLCASSTAGGQPQHFGDGTRLSIL.

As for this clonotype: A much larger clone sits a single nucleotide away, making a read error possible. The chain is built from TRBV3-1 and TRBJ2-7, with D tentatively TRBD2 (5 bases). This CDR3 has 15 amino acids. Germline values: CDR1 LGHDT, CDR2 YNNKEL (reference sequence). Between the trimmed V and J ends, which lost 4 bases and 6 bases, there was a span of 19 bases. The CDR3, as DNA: TGTGCCAGCAGCCGAGTTGGCAGCGGATCAGGCGAGCAGTACTTC. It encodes CASSRVGSGSGEQYF.

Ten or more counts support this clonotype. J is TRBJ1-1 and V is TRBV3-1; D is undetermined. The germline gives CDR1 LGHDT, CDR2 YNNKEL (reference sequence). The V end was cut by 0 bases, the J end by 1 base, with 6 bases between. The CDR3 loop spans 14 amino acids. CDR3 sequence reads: CASSQDPENTEAFF. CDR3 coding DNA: TGTGCCAGCAGCCAAGATCCGGAGAACACTGAAGCTTTCTTT. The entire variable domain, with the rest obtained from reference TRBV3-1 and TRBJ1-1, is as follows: DTAVSQTPKYLVTQMGNDKSIKCEQNLGHDTMYWYKQDSKKFLKIMFSYNNKELIINETVPNRFSPKSPDKAHLNLHINSLELGDSAVYFCASSQDPENTEAFFGQGTRLTVV.

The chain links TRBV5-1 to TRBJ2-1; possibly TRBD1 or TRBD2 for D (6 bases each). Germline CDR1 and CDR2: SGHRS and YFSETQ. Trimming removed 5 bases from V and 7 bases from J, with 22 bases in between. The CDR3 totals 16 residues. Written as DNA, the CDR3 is TGCGCCAGCAGTCTTCCAGGGGAGGCGTTACGTAATGAGCAGTTCTTC. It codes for CASSLPGEALRNEQFF.